This TCR beta chain was obtained from a study of chemoradiotherapy in HPV16-positive cancers. For the study at large: A couple of HPV16-positive patients' cells yielded candidate HPV-specific clones and common motifs.

This CDR3 is 16 amino acids long. Trimming left V 2 bases short and J 3 bases short, with 16 bases between. From germline, CDR1 is SGHNT and CDR2 YYREEE (reference sequence). Study observations and caveats: Candidate HPV-specific clones and E7-related TCR motifs grew in tumor during treatment. HPV-responsive T-cell expansion during chemoradiotherapy was linked to improved recurrence-free survival in HPV16-positive patients.

Sequencing used immunoSEQ multiplex PCR; TCRdb keeps in-frame clones, though not all of them. The sample carries 9,000 or so clones, approximately 70% recorded once. As to this clone: Its antigen is still unknown.

The origin of this receptor is a human donor with HPV-associated anogenital cancer. This chain joins TRBV5-4 and TRBJ2-3, with D perhaps TRBD1 (6 bases). The sequencing here drew on tumor tissue, taken from a patient who underwent chemoradiotherapy. CDR3 sequence (DNA): TGTGCCAGCAGCTTCCGTACAGGGAGTACTACAGATACGCAGTATTTT. This gives the protein CASSFRTGSTTDTQYF. Supplemented by reference TRBV5-4 and TRBJ2-3, the full variable domain reads ETGVTQSPTHLIKTRGQQVTLRCSSQSGHNTVSWYQQALGQGPQFIFQYYREEENGRGNFPPRFSGLQFPNYSSELNVNALELDDSALYLCASSFRTGSTTDTQYFGPGTRLTVL.